What follows are 5 T cell receptor beta chains derived from one specimen sequenced in a study of cytomegalovirus exposure and HLA in healthy donors. PCR primers comprised 60 Vbeta and 13 Jbeta primers. Using immunoSEQ multiplex PCR, the repertoire was profiled, and TCRdb retains in-frame clones only, with some absent. Here the sample spans around 220,000 clones, 65% to 80% being singletons. Source material: PBMCs. All receptors come from a girl aged 2-10 years in good health and CMV-seronegative.

This clone was observed a handful of times. The J gene is TRBJ1-2, the V gene TRBV5-6, with D possibly matching TRBD1 (6 bases). V was clipped by 1 base and J by 6 bases, with 7 bases between them. Per the germline V gene, CDR1 is SGHDT and CDR2 is YYEEEE. The CDR3 is made up of 12 amino acids. The CDR3 loop reads CASSLTGNGYTF. The CDR3 bases are TGTGCCAGCAGCTTGACAGGGAATGGCTACACCTTC.

The chain has TRBV30 and TRBJ1-2; tentatively, D is TRBD1 (5 bases). The CDR3 has 12 amino acids. Per the germline V gene, CDR1 is GTSNPN and CDR2 is SVGIG (reference sequence). CDR3 nucleotide sequence: TGTATGGGGCGCCCGATAAACTATGGCTACACCTTC. Translating it yields CMGRPINYGYTF.

In this sample, this clone turned up a few times. The chain links TRBV4-2 to TRBJ2-7; 12 nucleotides agree with TRBD2. V shed 0 bases, J shed 0 bases, and the junction held 3 bases outside the gene matches. The CDR3 is 17 amino acids. Germline CDR1 and CDR2: LGHNA and YNFKEQ. The CDR3 DNA sequence: TGTGCCAGCAGCCAAGATGCTAGCGGGGGGGCCTCCTACGAGCAGTACTTC. Translated: CASSQDASGGASYEQYF.

The rearrangement uses TRBV7-9 and TRBJ2-1; weak D call: TRBD2 (5 bases). Between the trimmed V and J ends, which lost 3 bases and 3 bases, there was a span of 9 bases. CDR1 SEHNR and CDR2 FQNEAQ come from the germline V gene (reference sequence). CDR3 length: 14 residues. The DNA for the CDR3 is TGTGCCAGCAGCTTTGACTACCACTACAATGAGCAGTTCTTC. This codes for CASSFDYHYNEQFF.

The chain employs TRBV7-9 and TRBJ2-1, with 7 bases identical to TRBD2. With 4 bases clipped from V and 8 bases from J, the junction kept 11 bases outside the gene matches. CDR1 is SEHNR and CDR2 is FQNEAQ in the germline V gene (reference sequence). There are 15 residues in the CDR3. The CDR3 loop is CASSWVLGGGYEQFF. The CDR3 bases are TGTGCCAGCAGCTGGGTTCTGGGCGGGGGATATGAGCAGTTCTTC.